Below, one TCR beta chain is given with its context. Antigen specificity is unknown. What was sequenced were expressed TCRB transcripts, since all of the isolated RNA had been reverse transcribed. Here immunoSEQ multiplex PCR was the method, and the copy in TCRdb shows in-frame clones only, minus some. Of about 210,000 clones listed, under 13% are singletons. V shed 5 bases, J shed 1 base, and the junction held 3 bases outside the gene matches. Germline V CDR1 and CDR2: SGHTA, FQGNSA. This CDR3 is 14 amino acids long. This specimen comes from a study of beta chain features in type 1 diabetes. In the study overall: Cell yields, gender and age were comparable in patients and healthy donors.

General observations from the study: Resolution of whether HLA type affects TCRB rearrangement was not achieved here. For patients and controls alike, PCR might favor shorter templates to the same degree.

The chain has TRBV7-2 and TRBJ2-3; TRBD2 agrees at 7 bases. This TCR was recovered from a man between 18 and 29 years old in good health. The sequenced material came from central memory CD4+ T cells from blood. This CDR3 is CASSPGGGTDTQYF. The CDR3 DNA reads TGTGCCAGCAGCCCTGGGGGGGGCACAGATACGCAGTATTTT. Supplemented by reference TRBV7-2 and TRBJ2-3, the full variable domain reads GAGVSQSPSNKVTEKGKDVELRCDPISGHTALYWYRQSLGQGLEFLIYFQGNSAPDKSGLPSDRFSAERTGGSVSTLTIQRTQQEDSAVYLCASSPGGGTDTQYFGPGTRLTVL.